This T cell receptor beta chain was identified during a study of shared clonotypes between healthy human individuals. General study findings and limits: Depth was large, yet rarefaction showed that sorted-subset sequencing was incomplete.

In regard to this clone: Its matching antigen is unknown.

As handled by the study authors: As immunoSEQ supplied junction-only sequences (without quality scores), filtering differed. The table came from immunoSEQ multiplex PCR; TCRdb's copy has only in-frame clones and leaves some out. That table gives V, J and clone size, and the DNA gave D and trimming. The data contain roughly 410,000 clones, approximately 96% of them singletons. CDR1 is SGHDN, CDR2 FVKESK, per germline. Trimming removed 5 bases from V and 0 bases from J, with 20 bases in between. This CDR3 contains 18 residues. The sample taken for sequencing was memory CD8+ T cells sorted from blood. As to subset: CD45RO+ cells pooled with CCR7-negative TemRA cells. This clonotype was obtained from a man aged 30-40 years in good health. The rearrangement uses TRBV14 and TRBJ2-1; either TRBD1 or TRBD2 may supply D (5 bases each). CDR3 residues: CASSKPGRGVSSYNEQFF. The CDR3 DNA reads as TGTGCCAGCAGCAAGCCCGGTCGAGGGGTTAGCTCCTACAATGAGCAGTTCTTC.